The 6 T cell receptor beta chains reported below all come from one sample, sequenced in a study of blood T cell repertoires in COVID-19. The protocol was immunoSEQ multiplex PCR, while the TCRdb copy is restricted to in-frame clones and leaves out a portion. This sample has hundreds of thousands of clones, with 70% to 90% found just once. The specimen sequenced was peripheral blood. All receptors come from a man in his sixties or seventies with acute or convalescent COVID-19.

The gene calls are TRBV18 and TRBJ2-2; TRBD1 might be the D (5 bases). CDR3 size: 14 residues. Germline-derived CDR1 and CDR2 are KGHSH and LQKENI. V shed 0 bases and J shed 5 bases, with 7 bases lying between them. Written as DNA, the CDR3 is TGTGCCAGCTCACCACCGGGGCGTACCGGGGAGCTGTTTTTT. This codes for CASSPPGRTGELFF.

This chain joins TRBV7-6 and TRBJ2-3; 9 bases match TRBD2. Per germline, CDR1 SGHVS and CDR2 FNYEAQ. The CDR3 is 16 amino acids. Trimming removed 0 bases from V and 2 bases from J; junction bases left unmatched: 3. The CDR3 coding sequence is TGTGCCAGCAGCTTAGCTCTAGCGGGACCCACAGATACGCAGTATTTT. Its translation: CASSLALAGPTDTQYF.

A word on this clone: Distinct nucleotide sequences in the sample also encode this CDR3. This chain uses TRBV7-2 with TRBJ1-2; D may be TRBD1 (6 bases). Germline-derived CDR1 and CDR2 are SGHTA and FQGNSA. The CDR3 runs 13 residues. V was cut by 1 base and J by 4 bases, with 7 bases left in between. CDR3: CASSLGGGYGYTF. The CDR3 DNA reads TGTGCCAGCAGCTTAGGAGGGGGCTATGGCTACACCTTC.

This chain connects TRBV18 to TRBJ1-3; 9 bases are shared with TRBD1. Germline CDR1 reads KGHSH; CDR2 reads LQKENI. V was pared by 4 bases and J by 4 bases, with 8 bases of the junction left unmatched. This CDR3 has 16 residues. The CDR3 coding sequence is TGTGCCAGCTCACTTGCGGGACAGGGTAAAGGAAACACCATATATTTT. Translating it yields CASSLAGQGKGNTIYF.

This clone was observed a single time. The chain is built from TRBV19 and TRBJ1-1; D possibly corresponds to TRBD1 (5 bases). The germline V gene has CDR1 LNHDA and CDR2 SQIVND (reference sequence). The ends were cut back, 1 base at V and 0 bases at J, with 9 bases in the middle. This CDR3 has 15 residues. The CDR3 is CASSIVPGMNTEAFF. As DNA, the CDR3 is TGTGCCAGTAGTATAGTCCCAGGGATGAACACTGAAGCTTTCTTT.

The chain joins TRBV3-1 (or the pseudogene TRBV3-2) to TRBJ1-1; 7 bases line up with TRBD1. This CDR3 is 13 amino acids long. Germline V gene data show CDR1 as LGHDT and CDR2 as YNNKEL (reference sequence). V was clipped by 3 bases and J by 4 bases; unmatched bases: 2. CDR3 DNA sequence: TGTGCCAGCAGCCACGGGACAGTCACTGAAGCTTTCTTT. Amino acid sequence: CASSHGTVTEAFF.